A selection of T cell receptor beta chains follows, all from one sample in a study of CD8+ T cells in alopecia areata. Libraries were prepared by immunoSEQ multiplex PCR; TCRdb keeps only in-frame clonotypes and omits some of them. The sample carries roughly 110,000 clones, 84% recorded once. The sample here was CD8+ T cells sorted from blood, taken at week 24, from a patient treated with tofacitinib. These receptors were collected from a human donor with alopecia areata. Each CDR3 is given with its conserved first and last residue. A D gene is named only where the DNA matches it firmly. Size is stated for part of the rows, as once, few or many counts, or as a class when the clone is expanded.

D gene: -; J gene: TRBJ2-4; V gene: TRBV27; clone size: -; CDR3 protein: CASSLRAGLAKNIQYF; CDR3 DNA: TGTGCCAGCAGTTTAAGGGCGGGGTTAGCCAAAAACATTCAGTACTTC
D gene: TRBD2; J gene: TRBJ2-5; V gene: TRBV9; clone size: once; CDR3 protein: CASSASGGAYETQYF; CDR3 DNA: TGTGCCAGCAGCGCGAGCGGGGGGGCGTACGAGACCCAGTACTTC
D gene: TRBD1; J gene: TRBJ1-2; V gene: TRBV6-6; clone size: once; CDR3 protein: CASSYEVPGGADGYTF; CDR3 DNA: TGTGCCAGCAGTTACGAAGTCCCAGGGGGCGCGGATGGCTACACCTTC
D gene: -; J gene: TRBJ1-2; V gene: TRBV5-4; clone size: -; CDR3 protein: CASSFSQAGYGYTF; CDR3 DNA: TGTGCCAGCAGCTTCTCCCAGGCAGGATATGGCTACACCTTC
D gene: TRBD1; J gene: TRBJ1-1; V gene: TRBV4-2; clone size: few; CDR3 protein: CASSQETGAKNTEAFF; CDR3 DNA: TGTGCCAGCAGCCAGGAGACAGGGGCTAAGAACACTGAAGCTTTCTTT
D gene: -; J gene: TRBJ2-1; V gene: TRBV9; clone size: -; CDR3 protein: CASSSQAASYNEQFF; CDR3 DNA: TGTGCCAGCAGCTCGCAGGCGGCCAGTTACAATGAGCAGTTCTTC
D gene: -; J gene: TRBJ2-1; V gene: TRBV7-2; clone size: -; CDR3 protein: CASTPGLHYEQFF; CDR3 DNA: TGTGCCAGCACCCCGGGGCTGCACTATGAGCAGTTCTTC
D gene: -; J gene: TRBJ1-1; V gene: TRBV6-4; clone size: -; CDR3 protein: CASKGNLMNTEAFF; CDR3 DNA: TGTGCCAGCAAAGGGAACCTAATGAACACTGAAGCTTTCTTT
D gene: -; J gene: TRBJ2-1; V gene: TRBV11-1; clone size: -; CDR3 protein: CASSLLSGIPYNEQFF; CDR3 DNA: TGTGCCAGCAGCTTACTATCGGGGATCCCCTACAATGAGCAGTTCTTC
D gene: -; J gene: TRBJ1-5; V gene: TRBV6-1; clone size: -; CDR3 protein: CASSELAGRGQPQHF; CDR3 DNA: TGTGCCAGCAGTGAATTGGCAGGGCGCGGTCAGCCCCAGCATTTT
D gene: -; J gene: TRBJ2-7; V gene: TRBV4-2; clone size: -; CDR3 protein: CASSQEASSGTYEQYF; CDR3 DNA: TGTGCCAGCAGCCAAGAAGCCTCCTCCGGGACCTACGAGCAGTACTTC
D gene: -; J gene: TRBJ1-1; V gene: TRBV10-2; clone size: -; CDR3 protein: CASSLGVSTEAFF; CDR3 DNA: TGCGCCAGCAGCTTAGGGGTGTCCACTGAAGCTTTCTTT
D gene: -; J gene: TRBJ2-1; V gene: TRBV30; clone size: few; CDR3 protein: CAWSVGRGMNNEQFF; CDR3 DNA: TGTGCCTGGAGTGTAGGAAGGGGGATGAACAATGAGCAGTTCTTC
D gene: -; J gene: TRBJ1-5; V gene: TRBV6-1; clone size: -; CDR3 protein: CASSDLGGYQPQHF; CDR3 DNA: TGTGCCAGCAGCGACCTGGGGGGGTATCAGCCCCAGCATTTT
D gene: -; J gene: TRBJ2-1; V gene: TRBV4-3; clone size: -; CDR3 protein: CAGSQDGAEGLYNEQFF; CDR3 DNA: TGCGCCGGCAGCCAAGATGGGGCGGAGGGACTCTACAATGAGCAGTTCTTC
D gene: -; J gene: TRBJ1-2; V gene: TRBV4-1; clone size: -; CDR3 protein: CASSQAGQNYGYTF; CDR3 DNA: TGCGCCAGCAGCCAAGCTGGACAGAACTATGGCTACACCTTC
D gene: -; J gene: TRBJ2-3; V gene: TRBV7-2; clone size: -; CDR3 protein: CASEGDTQYF; CDR3 DNA: TGTGCCAGCGAGGGGGATACGCAGTATTTT
D gene: -; J gene: TRBJ2-3; V gene: TRBV6-6; clone size: -; CDR3 protein: CASSRDDTQYF; CDR3 DNA: TGTGCCAGCAGTCGTGATGATACGCAGTATTTT
D gene: TRBD2; J gene: TRBJ2-1; V gene: TRBV4-1; clone size: -; CDR3 protein: CASSQGRAGGPYNEQFF; CDR3 DNA: TGCGCCAGCAGCCAAGGCCGAGCGGGGGGACCCTACAATGAGCAGTTCTTC
D gene: -; J gene: TRBJ2-7; V gene: TRBV4-3; clone size: -; CDR3 protein: CASSPGLSYEQYF; CDR3 DNA: TGCGCCAGCAGCCCGGGTCTCTCCTACGAGCAGTACTTC
D gene: -; J gene: TRBJ2-7; V gene: TRBV4-1; clone size: -; CDR3 protein: CASSHDRYYEQYF; CDR3 DNA: TGCGCCAGCAGCCACGACAGATACTACGAGCAGTACTTC
D gene: -; J gene: TRBJ2-3; V gene: TRBV5-4; clone size: -; CDR3 protein: CASSIIEAVDTQYF; CDR3 DNA: TGTGCCAGCAGCATTATAGAGGCGGTAGATACGCAGTATTTT
D gene: TRBD1; J gene: TRBJ2-5; V gene: TRBV7-6; clone size: -; CDR3 protein: CASSRFGQGQETQYF; CDR3 DNA: TGTGCCAGCAGCCGTTTCGGACAGGGACAAGAGACCCAGTACTTC
D gene: -; J gene: TRBJ2-7; V gene: TRBV29-1; clone size: -; CDR3 protein: CSVEGREGSYEQYF; CDR3 DNA: TGCAGCGTTGAAGGCCGGGAAGGCTCCTACGAGCAGTACTTC
D gene: TRBD1; J gene: TRBJ2-1; V gene: TRBV7-9; clone size: -; CDR3 protein: CASTGGTGSPYNEQFF; CDR3 DNA: TGTGCCAGCACCGGAGGGACAGGTAGCCCCTACAATGAGCAGTTCTTC
D gene: -; J gene: TRBJ2-5; V gene: TRBV4-3; clone size: -; CDR3 protein: CASSQTVTRETQYF; CDR3 DNA: TGCGCCAGCAGCCAAACCGTTACACGGGAGACCCAGTACTTC
D gene: TRBD1; J gene: TRBJ2-3; V gene: TRBV4-1; clone size: -; CDR3 protein: CASSHPLTDRGSTDTQYF; CDR3 DNA: TGCGCCAGCAGTCACCCGCTTACCGACAGGGGCAGCACAGATACGCAGTATTTT
D gene: -; J gene: TRBJ2-7; V gene: TRBV29-1; clone size: once; CDR3 protein: CSVEDSFTGGDYEQYF; CDR3 DNA: TGCAGCGTTGAAGATTCGTTTACAGGGGGGGATTACGAGCAGTACTTC
D gene: -; J gene: TRBJ1-1; V gene: TRBV27; clone size: -; CDR3 protein: CASSPRQENAAAEAFF; CDR3 DNA: TGTGCCAGCAGTCCCCGACAGGAGAATGCAGCGGCTGAAGCTTTCTTT
D gene: -; J gene: TRBJ2-7; V gene: TRBV6-5; clone size: -; CDR3 protein: CASGSSYEQYF; CDR3 DNA: TGTGCCAGCGGGAGCTCCTACGAGCAGTACTTC
D gene: TRBD2; J gene: TRBJ2-3; V gene: TRBV5-1; clone size: -; CDR3 protein: CASSLGTSGGAVDTQYF; CDR3 DNA: TGCGCCAGCAGCTTGGGGACTAGCGGGGGGGCCGTAGATACGCAGTATTTT
D gene: -; J gene: TRBJ2-6; V gene: TRBV25-1; clone size: -; CDR3 protein: CASSGGAGANVLTF; CDR3 DNA: TGTGCCAGCAGTGGGGGCGCCGGGGCCAACGTCCTGACTTTC
D gene: -; J gene: TRBJ2-1; V gene: TRBV6-1; clone size: -; CDR3 protein: CASSEVGAGNEQFF; CDR3 DNA: TGTGCCAGCAGTGAAGTGGGGGCTGGCAATGAGCAGTTCTTC
D gene: TRBD2; J gene: TRBJ2-7; V gene: TRBV7-8; clone size: -; CDR3 protein: CASSLVGGGSYEQYF; CDR3 DNA: TGTGCCAGCAGCTTAGTCGGGGGGGGCTCCTACGAGCAGTACTTC
D gene: TRBD1; J gene: TRBJ1-1; V gene: TRBV5-1; clone size: -; CDR3 protein: CASSLGQGLDTEAFF; CDR3 DNA: TGCGCCAGCAGCCTGGGACAGGGTTTGGACACTGAAGCTTTCTTT
D gene: -; J gene: TRBJ2-7; V gene: TRBV7-9; clone size: -; CDR3 protein: CASRGQVTYEQYF; CDR3 DNA: TGTGCCAGCAGGGGCCAGGTGACATACGAGCAGTACTTC
D gene: TRBD1; J gene: TRBJ2-7; V gene: TRBV29-1; clone size: -; CDR3 protein: CSVGSGQGVYEQYF; CDR3 DNA: TGCAGCGTTGGATCGGGACAGGGGGTCTACGAGCAGTACTTC
D gene: TRBD1; J gene: TRBJ2-5; V gene: TRBV7-9; clone size: -; CDR3 protein: CASSIDRGQETQYF; CDR3 DNA: TGTGCCAGCAGTATCGACAGGGGCCAAGAGACCCAGTACTTC
D gene: -; J gene: TRBJ1-1; V gene: TRBV5-1; clone size: -; CDR3 protein: CASGVGATLNTEAFF; CDR3 DNA: TGCGCCAGCGGGGTGGGTGCGACCCTGAACACTGAAGCTTTCTTT
D gene: -; J gene: TRBJ2-2; V gene: TRBV7-6; clone size: -; CDR3 protein: CASRLGTGELFF; CDR3 DNA: TGTGCCAGCAGGCTCGGGACCGGGGAGCTGTTTTTT
D gene: TRBD2; J gene: TRBJ2-1; V gene: TRBV19; clone size: -; CDR3 protein: CASSAKSGVRQFF; CDR3 DNA: TGTGCCAGTAGTGCCAAAAGCGGGGTTCGGCAGTTCTTC
D gene: TRBD1; J gene: TRBJ1-5; V gene: TRBV10-2; clone size: -; CDR3 protein: CASSDWQGANQPQHF; CDR3 DNA: TGCGCCAGCAGTGATTGGCAGGGGGCTAATCAGCCCCAGCATTTT
D gene: -; J gene: TRBJ2-5; V gene: TRBV7-2; clone size: -; CDR3 protein: CASSLSGETQYF; CDR3 DNA: TGTGCCAGCAGCTTATCCGGAGAGACCCAGTACTTC
D gene: -; J gene: TRBJ1-6; V gene: TRBV2; clone size: -; CDR3 protein: CASSLGQGNSPLHF; CDR3 DNA: TGTGCCAGCAGTCTTGGTCAGGGGAATTCACCCCTCCACTTT
D gene: -; J gene: TRBJ2-3; V gene: TRBV7-9; clone size: -; CDR3 protein: CASSLALSTDTQYF; CDR3 DNA: TGTGCCAGCAGCTTAGCTCTGAGCACAGATACGCAGTATTTT
D gene: -; J gene: TRBJ2-5; V gene: TRBV6-5; clone size: -; CDR3 protein: CASSWTSSQETQYF; CDR3 DNA: TGTGCCAGCAGTTGGACATCATCCCAAGAGACCCAGTACTTC
D gene: -; J gene: TRBJ2-2; V gene: TRBV10-3; clone size: -; CDR3 protein: CAISERQEELFF; CDR3 DNA: TGTGCCATCAGCGAGAGGCAGGAGGAGCTGTTTTTT
D gene: -; J gene: TRBJ1-5; V gene: TRBV7-9; clone size: -; CDR3 protein: CASSLGGSSQPQHF; CDR3 DNA: TGTGCCAGCAGCTTAGGTGGCAGCTCACAGCCCCAGCATTTT